This T cell receptor beta chain was observed in a study of blood T cell repertoires in COVID-19. About the study: Spain, Italy and the United States supplied samples that represented acute and convalescent COVID-19.

In the original analysis: Amplification from reference gene primers served as the basis for estimated nucleated cell counts. Measured with immunoSEQ multiplex PCR; TCRdb has only the in-frame clones, and not every one. V and J calls and clone size are copied from that table; D and trimming were computed from the DNA. The sample lists more than 110,000 clones; less than 90% were seen once. The CDR3 has 17 residues. Germline CDR1 reads KGHSH; CDR2 reads LQKENI. V was pared by 3 bases and J by 0 bases, with 7 bases of the junction left unmatched. This clone has more than one count but fewer than ten. The chain has TRBV18 and TRBJ2-7; 11 nucleotides align to TRBD2. The sequencing input was PBMCs or T cells enriched from blood (not recorded which). This TCR was recovered from a man in his forties with acute COVID-19. The CDR3 bases are TGTGCCAGCTCACCTACTCGACTAGCGGGGAGCTCCTACGAGCAGTACTTC. It is translated as CASSPTRLAGSSYEQYF.